This is a list of T cell receptor beta chains from one sample in a study of cytomegalovirus exposure and HLA in healthy donors. The data were produced by immunoSEQ multiplex PCR, yet TCRdb's version contains in-frame clones alone and is incomplete. The data show under 50,000 clones, roughly 67% seen once. The specimen sequenced was PBMCs. These receptor sequences come from a man between 50 and 59 years old in good health and CMV-seropositive. The CDR3 runs from the conserved cysteine through the conserved F or W. Each record gives: V gene, J gene, D gene, clone size, CDR3 protein, CDR3 DNA. The D gene is left open where the match is weak. A row's size may be missing; if present it is once, few, many or a size class.

TRBV4-3,TRBJ2-3,TRBD2,NA,CASSQDTGGGADTQYF,TGCGCCAGCAGCCAAGATACCGGGGGGGGCGCAGATACGCAGTATTTT
TRBV11-2,TRBJ2-7,TRBD1,NA,CASSAAGTDFEQYF,TGTGCCAGCAGCGCCGCCGGGACAGATTTCGAGCAGTACTTC
TRBV11-3,TRBJ2-5,NA,NA,CASSFGHSSETQYF,TGTGCCAGCAGCTTCGGACATTCTTCAGAGACCCAGTACTTC
TRBV5-6,TRBJ2-3,NA,NA,CASSLSADTQYF,TGTGCCAGCAGCTTGTCGGCAGATACGCAGTATTTT
TRBV7-2,TRBJ2-5,NA,NA,CASSLGQEETQYF,TGTGCCAGCAGCTTAGGCCAGGAAGAGACCCAGTACTTC
TRBV13,TRBJ1-6,TRBD1,NA,CASSSGQGASYNSPLHF,TGTGCCAGCAGCTCCGGACAGGGGGCGTCGTATAATTCACCCCTCCACTTT
TRBV5-4,TRBJ2-3,TRBD2,NA,CASSSPGNSGATQYF,TGTGCCAGCAGCTCCCCCGGAAATAGCGGGGCCACGCAGTATTTT
TRBV7-9,TRBJ2-1,NA,few,CASSLGSPYNEQFF,TGTGCCAGCAGCTTAGGGAGCCCCTACAATGAGCAGTTCTTC
TRBV5-1,TRBJ2-2,TRBD1,NA,CASSIDRVGTGELFF,TGCGCCAGCAGCATCGACAGGGTGGGCACCGGGGAGCTGTTTTTT
TRBV5-4,TRBJ1-3,NA,NA,CASSLKWEDTIYF,TGTGCCAGCAGCCTGAAATGGGAGGACACCATATATTTT
TRBV7-2,TRBJ1-4,NA,NA,CASSFLAGELPNEKLFF,TGTGCCAGCAGCTTCCTCGCGGGGGAACTTCCCAATGAAAAACTGTTTTTT
TRBV7-8,TRBJ1-2,TRBD1,NA,CASSSDRGDYGYTF,TGTGCCAGCAGCTCGGACAGGGGGGACTATGGCTACACCTTC
TRBV7-3,TRBJ1-1,TRBD1,NA,CASSPTGAGTEAFF,TGTGCCAGCAGCCCCACAGGGGCGGGTACTGAAGCTTTCTTT
TRBV11-3,TRBJ1-2,TRBD1,NA,CASSFRDSNYGYTF,TGTGCCAGCAGCTTCAGGGACAGCAACTATGGCTACACCTTC
TRBV6-5,TRBJ2-7,TRBD2,NA,CASSERGAFYEQYF,TGTGCCAGCAGTGAGCGGGGGGCCTTCTACGAGCAGTACTTC
TRBV5-6,TRBJ1-2,TRBD1,NA,CASSLPGQGVNYGYTF,TGTGCCAGCAGCCTCCCGGGACAGGGAGTAAACTATGGCTACACCTTC
TRBV18,TRBJ2-1,NA,once,CASSLASSYNEQFF,TGTGCCAGCTCATTGGCCAGTTCCTACAATGAGCAGTTCTTC
TRBV10-2,TRBJ1-2,NA,NA,CASSEEGGIYGYTF,TGCGCCAGCAGTGAGGAGGGGGGGATCTATGGCTACACCTTC
TRBV18,TRBJ1-6,NA,NA,CASSPNDRNSPLHF,TGTGCCAGCTCACCAAATGACAGGAATTCACCCCTCCACTTT
TRBV5-4,TRBJ2-3,TRBD2,once,CASSPGGAIGDTQYF,TGTGCCAGCAGCCCCGGGGGGGCTATTGGGGATACGCAGTATTTT
TRBV19,TRBJ1-5,TRBD1,NA,CASSIQGGQPQHF,TGTGCCAGTAGTATACAGGGGGGTCAGCCCCAGCATTTT
TRBV7-9,TRBJ1-6,NA,NA,CASSLNFGGYLSPLHF,TGTGCCAGCAGCTTAAATTTCGGCGGTTACCTTTCACCCCTCCACTTT
TRBV6-5,TRBJ2-7,NA,NA,CASRVGVVGEQYF,TGTGCCAGCAGGGTAGGGGTAGTAGGCGAGCAGTACTTC
TRBV28,TRBJ2-7,TRBD2,few,CASSLVASGGLEQYF,TGTGCCAGCAGTTTAGTGGCTAGCGGGGGGCTGGAGCAGTACTTC
TRBV9,TRBJ2-2,NA,few,CASSVVSTGELFF,TGTGCCAGCAGCGTAGTTAGCACCGGGGAGCTGTTTTTT
TRBV28,TRBJ1-2,NA,few,CASRGDRMNGYTF,TGTGCCAGCAGGGGTGACAGGATGAATGGCTACACCTTC
TRBV20-1,TRBJ1-1,NA,once,CSARWEPEAFF,TGCAGTGCTAGGTGGGAGCCTGAAGCTTTCTTT
TRBV29-1,TRBJ2-3,NA,NA,CSVVAGGWGGTDTQYF,TGCAGCGTTGTGGCCGGAGGATGGGGTGGGACAGATACGCAGTATTTT
TRBV28,TRBJ1-6,NA,NA,CASGPGDIYNSPLHF,TGTGCCAGCGGCCCCGGGGACATCTATAATTCACCCCTCCACTTT
TRBV7-2,TRBJ2-2,NA,NA,CASSPDISDTGELFF,TGTGCCAGCAGCCCAGACATTTCGGACACCGGGGAGCTGTTTTTT
TRBV10-3,TRBJ2-2,TRBD2,NA,CAIRATSGGASGELFF,TGTGCCATCAGGGCGACTAGCGGGGGGGCCTCCGGGGAGCTGTTTTTT
TRBV28,TRBJ1-5,NA,NA,CASSLYRGMGSNQPQHF,TGTGCCAGCAGTTTGTACCGGGGGATGGGCAGCAATCAGCCCCAGCATTTT
TRBV6-5,TRBJ1-2,NA,NA,CASRPGGYGYTF,TGTGCCAGCAGGCCGGGGGGCTATGGCTACACCTTC
TRBV28,TRBJ1-2,TRBD1,NA,CASSLTTTGNYGYTF,TGTGCCAGCAGTTTAACAACGACAGGGAACTATGGCTACACCTTC
TRBV6-5,TRBJ2-7,TRBD1,few,CASSYSMGTGNYEQYF,TGTGCCAGCAGTTACTCAATGGGGACAGGTAACTACGAGCAGTACTTC
TRBV5-1,TRBJ1-5,TRBD1,NA,CASRPTGGSNQPQHF,TGCGCCAGCAGACCAACAGGGGGCAGCAATCAGCCCCAGCATTTT
TRBV7-9,TRBJ1-6,NA,NA,CASSLEQFNSPLHF,TGTGCCAGCAGCTTGGAGCAGTTTAATTCACCCCTCCACTTT
TRBV5-4,TRBJ2-2,NA,NA,CASSLGQSNTGELFF,TGTGCCAGCAGCTTGGGGCAGTCGAACACCGGGGAGCTGTTTTTT
TRBV5-8,TRBJ1-5,NA,once,CASSTRPHGGGNQPQHF,TGTGCCAGCAGCACACGCCCCCACGGGGGTGGCAATCAGCCCCAGCATTTT
TRBV9,TRBJ1-1,NA,NA,CASTGGAGLNTEAFF,TGTGCCAGCACCGGAGGGGCAGGATTGAACACTGAAGCTTTCTTT
TRBV30,TRBJ1-2,NA,NA,CAWSPDSYGYTF,TGTGCCTGGAGCCCGGACAGCTATGGCTACACCTTC
TRBV4-2,TRBJ2-7,TRBD2,NA,CASTTQDVAGGRHEQYF,TGTGCCAGCACCACTCAGGACGTAGCGGGGGGGCGCCACGAGCAGTACTTC
TRBV2,TRBJ2-2,NA,NA,CASSGAGRGSNTGELFF,TGTGCCAGCAGTGGTGCTGGGAGGGGGTCGAACACCGGGGAGCTGTTTTTT
TRBV10-3,TRBJ2-3,NA,NA,CAISELEDTQYF,TGTGCCATCAGTGAGTTGGAGGATACGCAGTATTTT
TRBV6-6,TRBJ1-3,NA,NA,CASSERAGPGNTIYF,TGTGCCAGCTCGGAAAGGGCGGGCCCGGGAAACACCATATATTTT
TRBV6-5,TRBJ1-5,TRBD1,many,CASSSTGYNQPQHF,TGTGCCAGCAGCTCGACAGGGTACAATCAGCCCCAGCATTTT
TRBV11-2,TRBJ2-5,NA,NA,CASSPGQRQTQYF,TGTGCCAGCAGCCCAGGACAGCGGCAGACCCAGTACTTC
TRBV4-3,TRBJ1-1,TRBD1,NA,CATDRTGRRMNTEAFF,TGCGCCACCGACCGGACAGGCCGACGGATGAACACTGAAGCTTTCTTT
TRBV13,TRBJ2-3,NA,few,CASSSDRTDTQYF,TGTGCCAGCAGCTCAGACAGAACAGATACGCAGTATTTT
TRBV2,TRBJ1-2,TRBD1,NA,CASRYSGQGAQGYTF,TGTGCCAGCAGATACTCGGGACAGGGGGCTCAAGGCTACACCTTC
TRBV18,TRBJ1-5,TRBD1,NA,CASSPPGTGNQPQHF,TGTGCCAGCTCACCACCTGGGACAGGGAACCAGCCCCAGCATTTT
TRBV6-5,TRBJ1-1,NA,NA,CASSTGPEAFF,TGTGCCAGCAGCACAGGGCCTGAAGCTTTCTTT
TRBV29-1,TRBJ1-5,TRBD1,NA,CSVYTGQDGQPQHF,TGCAGCGTCTATACCGGACAGGATGGTCAGCCCCAGCATTTT
TRBV9,TRBJ2-2,TRBD1,NA,CASSVRGQGATGELFF,TGTGCCAGCAGCGTGAGGGGCCAGGGGGCCACCGGGGAGCTGTTTTTT
TRBV10-3,TRBJ2-1,TRBD2,NA,CAISEWTSGGSTHRYNEQFF,TGTGCCATCAGTGAGTGGACTAGCGGGGGGTCAACCCATAGATACAATGAGCAGTTCTTC
TRBV6-1,TRBJ2-3,TRBD2,few,CASTVERGTDTQYF,TGTGCCAGCACGGTAGAGCGGGGAACAGATACGCAGTATTTT
TRBV5-4,TRBJ1-2,TRBD1,NA,CASHLGDRDYGYTF,TGTGCCAGCCACCTGGGGGACAGGGACTATGGCTACACCTTC